This T cell receptor beta chain stems from a study of post-analysis software for immune sequencing data (dated by TCRdb to between 2014 and 2017). For the wider study: Disease courses on record covered relapsing-remitting, secondary progressive and progressive-relapsing multiple sclerosis, though some patients had no subtype annotation. The patient repertoires were set against 11 previously published healthy control repertoires from donors whose ages ranged from roughly 6 to 27 years. A subset of samples was prepared in parallel using single-end sample barcoding, then pooled and co-amplified after Illumina adapter ligation.

The CDR3 measures 19 amino acids from cysteine to phenylalanine. Kept here is only the CDR3 DNA, which spans 57 bases and is read in frame from base 1. CDR1 and CDR2, per the germline V gene, are SGHRS and YFSETQ. Compared with germline, V lacks 1 base and J lacks 0 bases; bases without a gene match: 10. Comment on this clonotype: Its specific antigen is unknown. Per-base quality was not reported, and no clone a single base away is much larger than it.

To demonstrate the VDJtools post-analysis software, TCR beta repertoires were profiled from the peripheral blood of more than ten young patients with multiple sclerosis. Multiple sclerosis patients were children and adolescents aged about 6 to 16 years. Beyond this particular receptor, the publication reports: Strong co-clustering of samples prepared in the same batch was shown by direct clustering with F measure, prompting a batch-effect correction. Roughly 5 TRBV segments, including TRBV5-6, TRBV5-1 and TRBV20-1, were significantly more frequent in patients than controls. Normalized Chao1 diversity was significantly lower in multiple sclerosis patients than controls, suggesting substantial peripheral T-cell clonal expansion. The multiple sclerosis patient group was slightly younger than the control group.

The library was made by PCR. Sequencing instrument: Illumina HiSeq 2500. Unique molecular identifiers were incorporated into TCR beta cDNA libraries to reduce PCR and sequencing biases. Some 500,000 cDNA molecules were obtained per 1 to 10 million input T cells, so each molecule approximated one T cell. The patient libraries were prepared and sequenced with the same protocol used for the earlier healthy control dataset. Within a given batch, samples were prepared together, multiplexed and sequenced on the same HiSeq lane. Per the original workflow: MIGEC handled the raw barcoded reads, throwing out single-read molecular identifier groups before consensus assembly and CDR3 extraction. Clonotype tables were post-analysed with VDJtools, normalizing diversity by down-sampling all datasets to the smallest sample size. In repertoire overlap clustering, CDR3 amino acid sequences, but not nucleotide sequences, were matched to correct batch-related cross-sample contamination. Using fastp at Q25 and MiXCR, TCRdb reprocessed the public reads and kept productive beta chains. Rows are combined by CDR3 protein, so each entry shows the most common genes and DNA. None of the V and J calls come from the authors' own analysis; TCRdb made them. This sample lists about 770,000 distinct CDR3 sequences; 46% were detected once. The top ten clonotypes cover just under 5% of the sample.

The sequence was collected from a girl aged 10 to 17 with multiple sclerosis. The sequencing input was blood. In this chain, TRBV5-1 is recombined with TRBJ2-6; 7 bases in the middle match TRBD1. The CDR3 corresponds to CASSLYRTGLFSGANVLTF. The DNA sequence is as follows: TGCGCCAGCAGCTTGTATCGGACAGGCCTTTTCTCTGGGGCCAACGTCCTGACTTTC.